This T cell receptor (beta chain) was recovered during a study of T cell responses to AZD1222 COVID-19 vaccine. Study overall: Pooled together were second doses at about 4 or about 12 weeks. Study-wide results and limits: Repertoires were collected only later (after the peak T cell response had occurred). Donors, mostly white British, included more females; clonal diversity was possibly underestimated. The study reported that nearly half of spike-specific TCRs target unmutated variant regions.

A note on this clone: Its antigen is currently unknown.

Trimming took off 0 bases at V and 4 bases at J, with 10 bases between the two ends. CDR3 length: 14 residues. From germline, CDR1 is SGHRS and CDR2 YFSETQ. Profiling relied on immunoSEQ multiplex PCR, and the TCRdb table lists in-frame clones only, not all of them. The sample includes roughly 86,000 clones, over 75% seen only once; the top ten take around 29%. This sequence joins TRBV5-1 and TRBJ2-5; a possible D gene is TRBD2 (5 bases). This TCR was sampled from an adult in good health. This specimen was peripheral blood, taken on day 0 of AZD1222 vaccination. The CDR3 DNA is TGCGCCAGCAGCTTGGACCGAGGGCGAGAGACCCAGTACTTC. Translating gives CASSLDRGRETQYF.